One and the same sample provided the 21 T cell receptor beta chains below, sequenced in a study of CD8+CD57+ T cells in acquired aplastic anemia. Template material for TCR beta VDJ and CDR3 profiling consisted of genomic DNA. TCRdb redid the calling of the reads with MiXCR, one entry per CDR3 protein. Among about 220,000 distinct CDR3 sequences listed, about a third were seen once. Sequencing was done on a sample of sorted CD4+, CD8+, or CD8+CD57+ T cells (not recorded which) from PBMCs. The source of these receptors is a human donor in good health, serving as a control.

This clonotype was picked up many times. The rearrangement uses TRBV29-1 and TRBJ2-7, with D possibly matching TRBD1 (5 bases). V was clipped by 6 bases and J by 2 bases, with 14 bases between them. Germline V gives CDR1 SQVTM, CDR2 ANQGSEA. The CDR3 has 13 residues. The DNA of the CDR3 is TGCAGCGTCCTTGAGGACAAACCCTACGAGCAGTACTTC. Translating gives CSVLEDKPYEQYF.

This clonotype was seen more than once but under ten times. One base away lies a much larger clone, so this may be a sequencing read error. The rearrangement uses TRBV2 and TRBJ1-4; the D gene is possibly TRBD1 (5 bases). V shed 9 bases and J shed 6 bases, with 14 bases lying between them. CDR1 SNHLY and CDR2 FYNNEI come from the germline V gene. The CDR3 is 13 residues long. The chain's CDR3 is CASGRERYEKLFF. CDR3 DNA: TGTGCCAGTGGCAGGGAAAGATATGAAAAACTGTTTTTT.

In its sample, this clonotype was seen many times. The J gene is TRBJ1-2, the V gene TRBV12-3 or TRBV12-4, with D uncertain. The CDR3 loop spans 14 amino acids. V was clipped by 5 bases and J by 2 bases, with 12 bases between them. The CDR3 region has the DNA TGTGCCAGCAGTGACAAACGGCGAAACTATGGCTACACCTTC. Amino acid sequence: CASSDKRRNYGYTF.

Regarding this clonotype: One junction end does not reproduce the germline sequence, and a read error may be involved. This chain connects TRBV11-3 to TRBJ1-1; D possibly corresponds to TRBD1 (6 bases). Germline V CDR1 and CDR2: SGHNT, YENEEA. The CDR3 contains 14 residues. The CDR3 DNA reads as TGTCCCAGCGGTGATTCAGGGGCCAACACTGAAGCTTTCTTT. This codes for CPSGDSGANTEAFF.

This clonotype was observed a handful of times. V usage is TRBV4-1 and J usage is TRBJ1-2, with 7 bases fitting TRBD1. In germline, CDR1 is MGHRA, CDR2 YSYEKL. V shed 1 base and J 4 bases; nucleotides not matched to a gene: 18. The CDR3 contains 19 residues. CDR3 nucleotides: TGCGCCAGCAGCCAAGCTTTGGCGGGACAGTTAATTGTCAGCTATGGCTACACCTTC. Amino acids: CASSQALAGQLIVSYGYTF.

This clonotype was seen repeatedly, ten times or more. The chain uses TRBV7-3 and TRBJ1-1; unclear D gene. V shed 5 bases and J shed 1 base, with 8 bases lying between them. The CDR3 spans 13 residues. In germline, CDR1 is SGHTA, CDR2 FQGTGA. In DNA, the CDR3 is TGTGCCAGCAGCCTAGAGAGGAACACTGAAGCTTTCTTT. It translates to CASSLERNTEAFF.

This clonotype came up many times. The rearrangement joins TRBV2 to TRBJ2-5; possibly TRBD1 or TRBD2 for D (5 bases each). The ends were cut back, 6 bases at V and 9 bases at J, with 14 bases in the middle. The CDR3 is made up of 12 amino acids. Germline-derived CDR1 and CDR2 are SNHLY and FYNNEI. CDR3 nucleotides: TGTGCCAGCAGCCCCGGGACGCCGGCCCAGTACTTC. It specifies CASSPGTPAQYF.

CDR3 coding DNA: TGTGCCAGCTCACTAAACAGGGCTCAAGTTTCACCCCTCCACTTT. Its protein is CASSLNRAQVSPLHF. The chain combines TRBV18 with TRBJ1-6; D is perhaps TRBD1 (6 bases). V lost 4 bases and J lost 9, with 16 bases in between. The CDR3 length is 15 residues. Germline CDR1 KGHSH, CDR2 LQKENI.

This clonotype was observed a handful of times. CDR3 coding DNA: TGCGCCAGCAGCCAAGGGGTAATAGTACTAGCGGGAATTTACGAGCAGTACTTC. This translates into CASSQGVIVLAGIYEQYF. The rearrangement joins TRBV4-1 to TRBJ2-7, with 10 bases lining up with TRBD2. The CDR3 covers 18 residues. Germline CDR1 reads MGHRA; CDR2 reads YSYEKL. The junction had 13 bases not matched to a gene; V was cut back by 1 base and J by 4 bases.

This clonotype came up once. This sequence joins TRBV19 and TRBJ2-7; 10 bases map to TRBD1. The germline gives CDR1 LNHDA, CDR2 SQIVND (reference sequence). Trimming cost V 1 base and J 4 bases; bases outside gene matches: 10. CDR3 size: 17 residues. In DNA form, the CDR3 reads TGTGCCAGTAGTATAGGATCCCCCCCGGACAGGGGGTACGAGCAGTACTTC. Its translation is CASSIGSPPDRGYEQYF.

The chain uses TRBV29-1 and TRBJ2-7, with D perhaps matching TRBD2 (6 bases). CDR1 is SQVTM and CDR2 is ANQGSEA in the germline V gene. CDR3 size: 13 residues. V shed 4 bases and J shed 0 bases, with 10 bases lying between them. The DNA of the CDR3 is TGCAGCGTTGGCGGGATGGGCTCCTACGAGCAGTACTTC. Residues: CSVGGMGSYEQYF.

This clonotype showed up many times. The chain's CDR3 is CASSLLPDTEAFF. CDR3 in DNA: TGTGCCAGCAGCTTATTACCGGACACTGAAGCTTTCTTT. The chain carries TRBV7-2 and TRBJ1-1; D ambiguous. Germline V CDR1 and CDR2: SGHTA, FQGNSA. Trimming cost V 2 bases and J 3 bases, with 7 bases left between them. The CDR3 is 13 residues long.

The table lists this clonotype with a few counts. The rearrangement links TRBV7-9 to TRBJ2-5; tentatively, D is TRBD1 (5 bases). The DNA end lines up better with TRBJ2-7; the J call may be wrong. Germline assignment: CDR1 SEHNR and CDR2 FQNEAQ (reference sequence). The CDR3 loop spans 14 amino acids. The CDR3 DNA reads as TGTGCCAGCAGACAGGTAAAGGAATCCTACGAGCAGTACTTC. As protein: CASRQVKESYEQYF.

The J gene is TRBJ2-7, the V gene TRBV20-1, with 9 bases that match TRBD1. Germline CDR1 reads DFQATT; CDR2 reads SNEGSKA (reference sequence). The V segment lost 5 bases and the J segment 6 bases; nucleotides outside the gene matches: 8. There are 13 residues in the CDR3. The CDR3 nucleotides read TGCAGTGCTTCGACCACAGGGGGCTCCGAGCAGTACTTC. It is translated as CSASTTGGSEQYF.

V and J are TRBV24-1 and TRBJ1-5, with unresolved D. This CDR3 spans 13 amino acids. Per germline, CDR1 KGHDR and CDR2 SFDVKD. V gave up 3 bases and J gave up 5 bases, with 7 bases separating them. CDR3 in amino acids: CATSDRADQPQHF. CDR3 DNA: TGTGCCACCAGTGATAGGGCCGATCAGCCCCAGCATTTT.

This clonotype came up many times. In nucleotides, the CDR3 is TGTGCCAGCAGCGCCGGGACAGGGGTGATCAACTATGGCTACACCTTC. Its protein product is CASSAGTGVINYGYTF. V gene TRBV12-3 or TRBV12-4 combines with J gene TRBJ1-2, with 10 positions matching TRBD1. Trimming at V came to 6 bases and at J to 2 bases, leaving 9 bases not matched to a gene. The CDR3 spans 16 residues.

Written as DNA, the CDR3 is TGTGCCAGCAGTGCTGACAGAGATCAGCCCCAGCATTTT. Protein sequence: CASSADRDQPQHF. This chain links TRBV2 with TRBJ1-5; perhaps TRBD1 as D (5 bases). This CDR3 region has 13 residues. V was pared by 4 bases and J by 5 bases, with 9 bases between. In germline, CDR1 is SNHLY, CDR2 FYNNEI.

For this clonotype: A much larger clonotype is one base distant, so this may be a read error. The gene calls are TRBV20-1 and TRBJ1-2, with 7 positions matching TRBD1. Germline V gene data show CDR1 as DFQATT and CDR2 as SNEGSKA (reference sequence). Trimming took 0 bases from V and 7 from J; bases not matched to a gene: 8. CDR3 size: 14 residues. Here the CDR3 reads CSAREQQGTCGYTF. The CDR3 DNA sequence: TGCAGTGCTAGAGAACAACAGGGGACCTGTGGCTACACCTTC.

This clonotype came up many times. This sequence joins TRBV7-9 and TRBJ1-1; D gene uncertain. The CDR3 totals 14 residues. Germline V gene lookup returns CDR1 SEHNR and CDR2 FQNEAQ (reference sequence). V lost 2 bases and J 5 bases, leaving 12 bases between the germline ends. The CDR3 DNA reads as TGTGCCAGCAGCTTATCAGGCGTGGGGACTGAAGCTTTCTTT. Protein sequence: CASSLSGVGTEAFF.

This clonotype turned up a few times. The chain employs TRBV3-1 and TRBJ2-1; D gene uncertain. The germline V and J ends were trimmed by 3 bases and 9 bases, with 15 bases remaining between them. Per germline, CDR1 LGHDT and CDR2 YNNKEL (reference sequence). The CDR3 totals 14 residues. CDR3 region: CASSHTTGDGEQFF. The DNA for the CDR3 is TGTGCCAGCAGCCACACAACGGGCGACGGTGAGCAGTTCTTC.

The chain employs TRBV6-4 and TRBJ1-1, with D possibly TRBD1 on 6 matching bases. V was shortened by 5 bases and J by 6 bases, with 13 bases between the two germline ends. The germline V gene encodes CDR1 MRHNA and CDR2 SNTAGT. CDR3 size: 13 residues. The CDR3: CASSYGDRSEAFF. As DNA, the CDR3 is TGTGCCAGCAGTTACGGAGACAGGTCTGAAGCTTTCTTT.